Listed below are T cell receptor beta chains from one sample, sequenced in a study of radiation and T cells in renal cell carcinoma. Libraries were prepared by immunoSEQ multiplex PCR; TCRdb keeps only in-frame clonotypes and omits some of them. The repertoire holds roughly 120,000 clones, 70% to 90% seen once, with around 1.8% in the top ten. The sequenced sample was blood, obtained from a patient whose treatment included radiotherapy and nephrectomy. Receptors originate from a woman in her sixties with renal cell carcinoma. Each CDR3 is given with its conserved first and last residue. Each record gives: J gene, D gene, clone size, V gene, CDR3 protein, CDR3 DNA. The D gene is left open where the match is weak. Only part of the rows carry a size: once, few, many, or a class if the clone is expanded.

J: TRBJ2-7
D: TRBD1
size: .
V: TRBV6-5
CDR3: CASNSRGTGADEQYF
DNA: TGTGCCAGTAACTCACGGGGGACAGGGGCGGACGAGCAGTACTTC

J: TRBJ2-5
D: .
size: .
V: TRBV28
CDR3: CASTLRWAVQETQYF
DNA: TGTGCCAGCACCCTAAGGTGGGCAGTTCAAGAGACCCAGTACTTC

J: TRBJ1-2
D: .
size: .
V: TRBV27
CDR3: CASSSSFAKIGYGYTF
DNA: TGTGCCAGCAGTTCTTCCTTTGCAAAGATTGGCTATGGCTACACCTTC

J: TRBJ1-2
D: .
size: few
V: TRBV5-1
CDR3: CASSLAVLEVDGYTF
DNA: TGCGCCAGCAGCTTGGCAGTTCTCGAGGTGGATGGCTACACCTTC

J: TRBJ1-4
D: TRBD1
size: .
V: TRBV10-1
CDR3: CASHQGEANEKLFF
DNA: TGCGCCAGCCACCAGGGGGAGGCTAATGAAAAACTGTTTTTT

J: TRBJ2-1
D: .
size: .
V: TRBV7-3
CDR3: CASSSRSSVNEQFF
DNA: TGTGCCAGCAGCTCCCGGAGTAGCGTCAATGAGCAGTTCTTC

J: TRBJ1-3
D: .
size: .
V: TRBV9
CDR3: CASSVRGETGNTIYF
DNA: TGTGCCAGCAGCGTCCGGGGGGAGACTGGAAACACCATATATTTT

J: TRBJ1-6
D: .
size: .
V: TRBV6-1
CDR3: CATGFGGGNSPLHF
DNA: TGTGCCACTGGTTTCGGGGGGGGGAATTCACCCCTCCACTTT

J: TRBJ2-2
D: .
size: .
V: TRBV5-1
CDR3: CASSFGGPDTGELFF
DNA: TGCGCCAGCAGCTTTGGGGGCCCGGACACCGGGGAGCTGTTTTTT

J: TRBJ1-4
D: TRBD1
size: .
V: TRBV28
CDR3: CASSRTGATDEKLFF
DNA: TGTGCCAGCAGTCGCACAGGGGCAACAGACGAAAAACTGTTTTTT

J: TRBJ2-5
D: TRBD1
size: .
V: TRBV9
CDR3: CASSAQTGRETQYF
DNA: TGTGCCAGCAGCGCCCAGACAGGGAGAGAGACCCAGTACTTC

J: TRBJ1-2
D: .
size: .
V: TRBV4-2
CDR3: CASSQVTDNSYGYTF
DNA: TGTGCCAGCAGCCAAGTTACGGACAACAGCTATGGCTACACCTTC

J: TRBJ1-5
D: .
size: .
V: TRBV6-1
CDR3: CASSVIRDQPQHF
DNA: TGTGCCAGCAGTGTTATCAGGGATCAGCCCCAGCATTTT

J: TRBJ2-5
D: .
size: .
V: TRBV4-3
CDR3: CASSQDLGEEETQYF
DNA: TGCGCCAGCAGCCAAGATCTAGGGGAAGAAGAGACCCAGTACTTC

J: TRBJ1-4
D: .
size: .
V: TRBV5-5
CDR3: CASSFGGSNEKLFF
DNA: TGTGCCAGCAGCTTCGGGGGATCTAATGAAAAACTGTTTTTT

J: TRBJ2-5
D: TRBD1
size: .
V: TRBV6-6
CDR3: CASSYSPGQGVETQYF
DNA: TGTGCCAGCAGTTACTCTCCGGGACAGGGGGTAGAGACCCAGTACTTC

J: TRBJ1-5
D: TRBD1
size: .
V: TRBV27
CDR3: CATSTGEGAQHF
DNA: TGTGCCACCTCGACAGGGGAAGGAGCACAGCATTTT

J: TRBJ1-2
D: .
size: .
V: TRBV7-3
CDR3: CASSLGSGMNDGYTF
DNA: TGTGCCAGCAGCTTAGGGTCCGGGATGAATGATGGCTACACCTTC

J: TRBJ2-3
D: .
size: .
V: TRBV7-3
CDR3: CASSLMGLGGDTQYF
DNA: TGTGCCAGCAGCTTAATGGGACTCGGCGGGGATACGCAGTATTTT

J: TRBJ2-1
D: TRBD2
size: .
V: TRBV6-1
CDR3: CASSARLAGAYNEQFF
DNA: TGTGCCAGCAGTGCCCGACTAGCGGGAGCCTACAATGAGCAGTTCTTC

J: TRBJ1-2
D: .
size: .
V: TRBV29-1
CDR3: CSVGDQGIGYTF
DNA: TGCAGCGTTGGAGATCAGGGTATCGGCTACACCTTC

J: TRBJ1-2
D: .
size: .
V: TRBV19
CDR3: CASSLGTNYGYTF
DNA: TGTGCCAGTAGTCTGGGCACTAACTATGGCTACACCTTC

J: TRBJ1-1
D: TRBD1
size: few
V: TRBV19
CDR3: CASSPEDRAANTEAFF
DNA: TGTGCCAGTAGTCCCGAGGACAGGGCGGCGAACACTGAAGCTTTCTTT

J: TRBJ1-1
D: .
size: .
V: TRBV11-2
CDR3: CASSFSWEATEAFF
DNA: TGTGCCAGCAGCTTTAGTTGGGAGGCCACTGAAGCTTTCTTT

J: TRBJ2-6
D: TRBD1
size: .
V: TRBV2
CDR3: CASRQGTEASSGANVLTF
DNA: TGTGCCAGCAGGCAGGGGACAGAGGCTTCCTCTGGGGCCAACGTCCTGACTTTC

J: TRBJ2-3
D: .
size: .
V: TRBV7-2
CDR3: CASSRTGTDTQYF
DNA: TGTGCCAGCAGCCGTACAGGCACAGATACGCAGTATTTT

J: TRBJ2-5
D: .
size: .
V: TRBV19
CDR3: CASSIDSVDWRGATQYF
DNA: TGTGCCAGTAGTATAGATAGCGTCGACTGGCGGGGAGCGACCCAGTACTTC

J: TRBJ1-2
D: .
size: many
V: TRBV7-9
CDR3: CASSFEGRGYTF
DNA: TGTGCCAGCAGCTTCGAAGGTCGCGGCTACACCTTC

J: TRBJ2-1
D: TRBD2
size: .
V: TRBV10-3
CDR3: CAINNLAGRINEQFF
DNA: TGTGCCATCAATAACCTAGCGGGAAGAATCAATGAGCAGTTCTTC

J: TRBJ2-2
D: TRBD1
size: .
V: TRBV15
CDR3: CATSRDRGQAGELFF
DNA: TGTGCCACCAGCAGAGACAGGGGGCAGGCCGGGGAGCTGTTTTTT

J: TRBJ2-1
D: .
size: .
V: TRBV5-1
CDR3: CASSLEGNSLNEQFF
DNA: TGCGCCAGCAGCTTGGAGGGGAATTCATTGAATGAGCAGTTCTTC

J: TRBJ2-2
D: TRBD1
size: .
V: TRBV7-2
CDR3: CASSFSGQAGTGELFF
DNA: TGTGCCAGCAGCTTTTCGGGACAGGCGGGGACCGGGGAGCTGTTTTTT

J: TRBJ1-6
D: .
size: .
V: TRBV6-5
CDR3: CASSRDGLLSPLHF
DNA: TGTGCCAGCAGTCGCGACGGACTACTATCACCCCTCCACTTT

J: TRBJ1-5
D: .
size: .
V: TRBV19
CDR3: CASSIDRGDNQPQHF
DNA: TGTGCCAGTAGTATAGATCGAGGGGATAATCAGCCCCAGCATTTT

J: TRBJ2-3
D: .
size: once
V: TRBV7-2
CDR3: CASSLRGSTDTQYF
DNA: TGTGCCAGCAGCTTACGCGGGTCCACAGATACGCAGTATTTT

J: TRBJ1-5
D: .
size: .
V: TRBV28
CDR3: CASGFGEKHF
DNA: TGTGCCAGCGGATTCGGGGAGAAGCATTTT

J: TRBJ2-1
D: .
size: .
V: TRBV9
CDR3: CASSLGDNEQFF
DNA: TGTGCCAGCAGTCTGGGGGACAATGAGCAGTTCTTC

J: TRBJ1-2
D: .
size: .
V: TRBV4-3
CDR3: CASSQDGGANSNYGYTF
DNA: TGCGCCAGCAGCCAAGATGGGGGCGCCAATTCTAACTATGGCTACACCTTC

J: TRBJ2-5
D: TRBD1
size: .
V: TRBV27
CDR3: CASSSGTGGIETQYF
DNA: TGTGCCAGCAGCTCCGGGACAGGGGGCATAGAGACCCAGTACTTC

J: TRBJ2-7
D: .
size: once
V: TRBV4-1
CDR3: CASSRDPGGRSSYEQYF
DNA: TGCGCCAGCAGCCGAGACCCAGGAGGACGGTCCTCCTACGAGCAGTACTTC